The clone carrying this TCR beta chain was counted a single time. What it binds is unknown. The sample is drawn from a study of cytomegalovirus exposure and HLA in healthy donors. Study conclusions and caveats: Rare sequences made up most TCRs, while some public TCRs were found in many donors. Reportedly, fewer N-insertions than the approximately 700-donor mean appeared in an Asian-associated ancestry cluster in a later analysis. Roughly uniform depth of sequencing across donors was assumed in presence/absence analyses. A missense DCLRE1C variant was associated with V- and J-gene trimming of TCR beta chains in a later analysis, and an independent cohort replicated the association.

60 Vbeta and 13 Jbeta primers were used in PCR. Method: immunoSEQ multiplex PCR; TCRdb's copy keeps in-frame clones and lacks some. The sample consists of 150,000 or so clones, 70% to 80% of them appearing once. V was cut by 8 bases and J by 3 bases, with 16 bases left in between. This CDR3 comprises 14 residues. Per germline, CDR1 MDHEN and CDR2 SYDVKM. The sequence was obtained from a man younger than 45 in good health and CMV-seropositive. V gene TRBV28 combines with J gene TRBJ1-1, with D possibly matching TRBD1 (5 bases). What was sequenced was PBMCs. CDR3 protein: CASGAQEIDTEAFF. CDR3 nucleotide sequence: TGTGCCAGCGGGGCCCAGGAAATAGACACTGAAGCTTTCTTT.